This T cell receptor (beta chain) is from a study of blood T cell repertoires in COVID-19. As processed by the authors: Estimation of nucleated cell counts was performed using reference gene primer amplification. Assay: immunoSEQ multiplex PCR; the TCRdb copy retains only in-frame clones and omits some. V and J calls and clone size are copied from that table; D and trimming were computed from the DNA. Among 250,000 or so clones listed, less than 90% were seen once. This CDR3 spans 16 amino acids. The ends were cut back, 6 bases at V and 3 bases at J, with 15 bases in the middle. Looked up from germline, CDR1 is MDHEN and CDR2 is SYDVKM.

The source is a man in his sixties with acute or convalescent COVID-19. J is TRBJ1-6 and V is TRBV28; D not resolved. Sequenced material: peripheral blood. The CDR3 region has the DNA TGTGCCAGCAGCTCTTACTCCGGTAGCTATAATTCACCCCTCCACTTT. Residues: CASSSYSGSYNSPLHF.